This T cell receptor beta chain was retrieved from a study of cytomegalovirus exposure and HLA in healthy donors. General study results and limits: Reportedly, cytomegalovirus status was diagnosed with high sensitivity and specificity. In the 120 validation repertoires, around 95% of cluster scores exceeded 0, per a later analysis.

This CDR3 is built from 15 residues. Per germline, CDR1 SGHAT and CDR2 FQNNGV. V shed 0 bases and J shed 3 bases, with 12 bases lying between them. Produced via immunoSEQ multiplex PCR; TCRdb's table is partial and in-frame only. The sample consists of under 200,000 clones, about 81% of them appearing once. As regards this clone: Its target is not known.

The sequence came from a woman aged 25 to 39 in good health and CMV-seronegative. Sequencing was done on a sample of PBMCs. The genes are TRBV11-2 and TRBJ2-7; a possible D gene is TRBD1 (6 bases). Here the CDR3 reads CASSLDLQGNYEQYF. CDR3 bases: TGTGCCAGCAGCTTAGACCTACAGGGAAACTACGAGCAGTACTTC.